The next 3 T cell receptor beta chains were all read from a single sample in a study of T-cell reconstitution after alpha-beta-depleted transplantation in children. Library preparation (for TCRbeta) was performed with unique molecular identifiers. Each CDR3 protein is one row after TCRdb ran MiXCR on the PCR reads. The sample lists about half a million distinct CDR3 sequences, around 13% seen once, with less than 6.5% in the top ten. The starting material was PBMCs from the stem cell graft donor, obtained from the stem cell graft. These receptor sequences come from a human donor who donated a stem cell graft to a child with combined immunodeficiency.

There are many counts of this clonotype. The CDR3 is CASSSSVSDGLQFF. The CDR3 DNA follows: TGTGCCAGCAGTTCCTCGGTTTCTGACGGCTTGCAGTTCTTC. This chain uses TRBV12-3 or TRBV12-4 with TRBJ2-1; no clear D. The V and J ends lost 4 bases and 12 bases respectively, with 19 bases between them. The CDR3 extends over 14 amino acids.

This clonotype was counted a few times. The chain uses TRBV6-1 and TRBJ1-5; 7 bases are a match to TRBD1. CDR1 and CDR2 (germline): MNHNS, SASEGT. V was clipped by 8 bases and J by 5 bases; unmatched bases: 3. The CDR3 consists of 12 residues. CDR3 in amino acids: CASDQGDQPQHF. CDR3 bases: TGTGCCAGCGATCAGGGGGATCAGCCCCAGCATTTT.

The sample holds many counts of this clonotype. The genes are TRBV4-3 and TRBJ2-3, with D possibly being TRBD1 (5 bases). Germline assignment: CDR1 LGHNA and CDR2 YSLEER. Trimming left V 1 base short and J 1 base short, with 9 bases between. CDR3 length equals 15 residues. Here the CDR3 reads CASSQGTLGTDTQYF. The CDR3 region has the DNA TGCGCCAGCAGCCAAGGGACATTGGGCACAGATACGCAGTATTTT.